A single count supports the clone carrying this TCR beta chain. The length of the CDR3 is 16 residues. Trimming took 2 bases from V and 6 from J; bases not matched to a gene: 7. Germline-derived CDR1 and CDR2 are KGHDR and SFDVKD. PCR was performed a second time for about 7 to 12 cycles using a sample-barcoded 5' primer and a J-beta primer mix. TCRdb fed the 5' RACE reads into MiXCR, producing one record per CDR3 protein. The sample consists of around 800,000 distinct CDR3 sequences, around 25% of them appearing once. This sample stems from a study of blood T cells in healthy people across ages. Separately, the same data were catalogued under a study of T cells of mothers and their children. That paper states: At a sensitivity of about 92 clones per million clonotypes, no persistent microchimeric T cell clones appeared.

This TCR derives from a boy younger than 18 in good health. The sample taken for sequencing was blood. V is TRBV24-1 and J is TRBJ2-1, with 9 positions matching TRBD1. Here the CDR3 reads CATSDYRTGDSNEQFF. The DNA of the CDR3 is TGTGCCACCAGTGATTACCGGACAGGGGACTCCAATGAGCAGTTCTTC.